This T cell receptor beta chain appears in the sequencing data of a study of T cell responses to AZD1222 COVID-19 vaccine. The overall study: Investigators merged groups given second doses at roughly 4 or roughly 12 weeks.

With respect to this clone: The antigen is unknown.

Generated by immunoSEQ multiplex PCR, the TCRdb table keeps only in-frame clones and is missing some. Of about 82,000 clones in the sample, roughly nine tenths were seen once. Study-wide results and caveats: An increase in Spike-specific TCR breadth and depth was observed after two AZD1222 doses. Only a handful of AZD1222 recipients, five to seven in all, had baseline seropositivity. Repertoires were obtained only post-peak T cell response.

The CDR3 sequence is 18 residues long. V dropped 4 bases and J dropped 0; count of bases not matched to a gene: 7. Germline V lookup: CDR1 MNHEY, CDR2 SMNVEV (reference sequence). This receptor was identified in an adult in good health. Sample: peripheral blood, taken on day 0 of AZD1222 vaccination. V and J are TRBV27 and TRBJ2-6, with TRBD1 matching 9 bases. For the CDR3, the DNA is TGTGCCAGCAGTTCAGGCGGGACAGGGATCTCTGGGGCCAACGTCCTGACTTTC. The encoded protein is CASSSGGTGISGANVLTF.